Below are 3 T cell receptor beta chains sequenced from a single sample in a study of CD4 and CD8 cells across lung adenocarcinoma regions. From the PCR reads, TCRdb called clonotypes with MiXCR, one entry per CDR3 protein. The table has 20,000 to 30,000 distinct CDR3 sequences, around half seen once; the top ten hold around 50%. Specimen: CD8+ T cells from the center of a lung tumor. The receptors here all came from a male donor with lung adenocarcinoma. The CD4 and CD8 labels of this study may be unreliable.

This clonotype has a handful of counts. The J gene is TRBJ2-5, the V gene TRBV6-1, with D tentatively TRBD2 (6 bases). Gene TRBJ2-7 matches the end of the DNA better, so the J call may be wrong. The CDR3 contains 16 residues. The V gene's germline CDR1 is MNHNS and CDR2 SASEGT. For the CDR3, the DNA is TGTGCCAGCAGTGAAGCTGGATGGGACTCTTACTACGAGCAGTACTTC. It is translated as CASSEAGWDSYYEQYF.

This clonotype is termed medium-sized (0.01 to 0.1%). V usage is TRBV6-1 and J usage is TRBJ2-5; unclear D gene. Germline-derived CDR1 and CDR2 are MNHNS and SASEGT. Trimming cost V 2 bases and J 5 bases, with 9 bases left between them. This CDR3 region has 13 residues. As DNA, the CDR3 is TGTGCCAGCAGTGAAAGCCCCCCCGAGACCCAGTACTTC. Protein product: CASSESPPETQYF.

This chain links TRBV20-1 with TRBJ2-3; 8 bases line up with TRBD2. The end of the DNA is better explained by TRBJ2-7, so the J call may be wrong. The CDR3 spans 15 residues. Per the germline V gene, CDR1 is DFQATT and CDR2 is SNEGSKA (reference sequence). The CDR3 is CSAGSGGGGTDTQYF. The CDR3, as DNA: TGCAGTGCGGGGTCGGGGGGGGGAGGCACAGATACGCAGTACTTC.